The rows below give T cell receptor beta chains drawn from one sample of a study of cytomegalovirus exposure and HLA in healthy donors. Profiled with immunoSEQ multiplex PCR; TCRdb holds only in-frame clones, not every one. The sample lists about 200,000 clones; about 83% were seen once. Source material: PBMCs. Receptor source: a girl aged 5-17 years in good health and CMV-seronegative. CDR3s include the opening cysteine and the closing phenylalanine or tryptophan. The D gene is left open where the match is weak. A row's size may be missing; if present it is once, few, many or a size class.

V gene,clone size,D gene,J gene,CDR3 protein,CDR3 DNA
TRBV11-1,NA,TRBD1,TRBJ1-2,CASKKEQGDHYGYTF,TGTGCCAGCAAAAAAGAACAGGGGGATCACTATGGCTACACCTTC
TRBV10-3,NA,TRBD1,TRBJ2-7,CAISPGTGRGAYEQYF,TGTGCCATCAGTCCCGGGACAGGACGAGGGGCCTACGAGCAGTACTTC
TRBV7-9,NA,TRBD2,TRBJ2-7,CASSLVREISYEQYF,TGTGCCAGCAGCTTAGTGCGGGAGATCTCCTACGAGCAGTACTTC
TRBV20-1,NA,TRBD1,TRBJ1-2,CSAAGGYGYTF,TGCAGTGCCGCAGGGGGCTATGGCTACACCTTC
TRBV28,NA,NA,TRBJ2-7,CASTLGGPPYEQYF,TGTGCCAGCACTCTGGGGGGGCCTCCCTACGAGCAGTACTTC
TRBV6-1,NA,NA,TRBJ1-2,CASSRRDYGYTF,TGTGCCAGCAGTCGACGGGACTATGGCTACACCTTC
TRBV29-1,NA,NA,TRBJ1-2,CSVAITRNYGYTF,TGCAGCGTCGCCATCACTAGAAACTATGGCTACACCTTC
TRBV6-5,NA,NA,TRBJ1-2,CASRTFGGYTF,TGTGCCAGCAGGACTTTCGGTGGCTACACCTTC
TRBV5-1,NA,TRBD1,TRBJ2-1,CASSRGQDYNEQFF,TGCGCCAGCAGCCGGGGACAGGATTACAATGAGCAGTTCTTC
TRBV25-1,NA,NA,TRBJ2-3,CASSELGHLGADTQYF,TGTGCCAGCAGTGAATTAGGACATTTAGGCGCAGATACGCAGTATTTT
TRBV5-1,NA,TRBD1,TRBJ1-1,CASSLAFDRAPPEAFF,TGCGCCAGCAGCTTGGCCTTCGACAGGGCCCCACCTGAAGCTTTCTTT
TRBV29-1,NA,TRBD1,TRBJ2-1,CSGGQGQYNEQFF,TGCAGCGGCGGACAGGGACAATACAATGAGCAGTTCTTC
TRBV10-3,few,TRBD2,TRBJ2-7,CAISDEAGVILHEQYF,TGTGCCATCAGTGACGAGGCGGGGGTAATCCTCCACGAGCAGTACTTC
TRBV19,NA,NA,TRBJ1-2,CASSMTGQTRGYTF,TGTGCCAGTAGTATGACAGGACAGACGCGGGGCTACACCTTC
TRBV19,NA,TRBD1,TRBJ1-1,CASNDRGMNTEAFF,TGTGCCAGTAATGACAGGGGGATGAACACTGAAGCTTTCTTT
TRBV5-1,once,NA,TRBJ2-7,CASSPGGKSCEQYF,TGCGCCAGCAGCCCCGGAGGGAAATCCTGCGAGCAGTACTTC
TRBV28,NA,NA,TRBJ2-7,CASRTGRTYEQYF,TGTGCCAGCAGAACGGGGAGAACCTACGAGCAGTACTTC
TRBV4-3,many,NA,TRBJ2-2,CASSQGTISNTGELFF,TGCGCCAGCAGCCAGGGGACAATCTCGAACACCGGGGAGCTGTTTTTT
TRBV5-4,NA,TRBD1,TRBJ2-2,CASSLATGVAGELFF,TGTGCCAGCAGCTTGGCCACAGGGGTGGCCGGGGAGCTGTTTTTT
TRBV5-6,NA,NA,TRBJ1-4,CASSPSFLAGERTNEKLFF,TGTGCCAGCAGCCCCTCCTTTTTAGCAGGGGAGAGAACTAATGAAAAACTGTTTTTT
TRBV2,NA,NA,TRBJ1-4,CASSVQEKLFF,TGTGCCAGCAGTGTCCAGGAAAAACTGTTTTTT
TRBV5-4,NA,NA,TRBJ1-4,CASSLQQGHEKLFF,TGTGCCAGCAGCCTCCAGCAGGGTCATGAAAAACTGTTTTTT
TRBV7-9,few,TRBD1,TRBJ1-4,CASSSQGFNEKLFF,TGTGCCAGCAGCTCACAGGGGTTTAATGAAAAACTGTTTTTT
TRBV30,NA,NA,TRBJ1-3,CAWSVARFGRSSGNTIYF,TGTGCCTGGAGTGTAGCTCGGTTTGGGAGATCCTCTGGAAACACCATATATTTT
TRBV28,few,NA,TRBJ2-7,CAGSSSPFSYEQYF,TGTGCCGGCTCTAGCTCTCCATTCTCCTACGAGCAGTACTTC
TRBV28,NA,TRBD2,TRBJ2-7,CASSKGLAAISSYEQYF,TGTGCCAGCAGTAAGGGACTAGCGGCCATAAGCTCCTACGAGCAGTACTTC
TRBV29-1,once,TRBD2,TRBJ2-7,CSAGASGRAAEQYF,TGCAGCGCCGGAGCTAGCGGGAGGGCCGCCGAGCAGTACTTC
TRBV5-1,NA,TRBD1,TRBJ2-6,CASSLEGTASSGANVLTF,TGCGCCAGCAGCTTGGAGGGGACAGCGAGCTCTGGGGCCAACGTCCTGACTTTC
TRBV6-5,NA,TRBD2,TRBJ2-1,CASSSSGGILNEQFF,TGTGCCAGCAGTAGTAGCGGGGGGATATTAAATGAGCAGTTCTTC
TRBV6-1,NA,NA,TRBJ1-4,CASSEKQGWDEKLFF,TGTGCCAGCAGTGAGAAGCAGGGGTGGGATGAAAAACTGTTTTTT
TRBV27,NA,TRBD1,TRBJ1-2,CASSLRPPGTGWVRGYTF,TGTGCCAGCAGTTTACGCCCACCCGGGACAGGGTGGGTCAGAGGCTACACCTTC
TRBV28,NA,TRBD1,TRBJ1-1,CASSPLDRGGTEAFF,TGTGCCAGCTCCCCCCTCGACAGGGGTGGCACTGAAGCTTTCTTT
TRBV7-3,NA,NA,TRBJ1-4,CASSLTSGEKLFF,TGTGCCAGCAGCTTAACATCGGGAGAAAAACTGTTTTTT
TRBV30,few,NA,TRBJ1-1,CAWKGELGTEAFF,TGTGCCTGGAAGGGGGAGTTGGGCACTGAAGCTTTCTTT
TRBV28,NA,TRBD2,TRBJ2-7,CASSDPRTTSGYEQYF,TGTGCCAGCAGCGACCCCAGAACGACTAGCGGCTACGAGCAGTACTTC
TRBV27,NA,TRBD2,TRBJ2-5,CASSRFSGGPTSRQETQYF,TGTGCCAGCAGTCGTTTCAGCGGGGGGCCCACATCCCGCCAAGAGACCCAGTACTTC
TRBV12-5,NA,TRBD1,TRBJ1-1,CASGHGQGALNTEAFF,TGTGCTAGTGGCCATGGACAGGGGGCCCTGAACACTGAAGCTTTCTTT
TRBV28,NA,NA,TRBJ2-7,CASSFFSGSFGYEQYF,TGTGCCAGCAGTTTCTTTTCCGGTTCGTTTGGCTACGAGCAGTACTTC
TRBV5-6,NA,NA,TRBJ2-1,CASSAGAYLYNEQFF,TGTGCCAGCTCCGCGGGGGCTTACCTTTACAATGAGCAGTTCTTC
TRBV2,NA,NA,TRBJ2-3,CASEEGSTDTQYF,TGTGCCAGCGAGGAGGGTAGCACAGATACGCAGTATTTT
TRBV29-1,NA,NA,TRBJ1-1,CSVRSRFVDTEAFF,TGCAGCGTGCGATCCAGGTTTGTGGACACTGAAGCTTTCTTT
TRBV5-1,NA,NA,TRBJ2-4,CASSGGVELAKNIQYF,TGCGCCAGCAGCGGCGGGGTTGAACTAGCCAAAAACATTCAGTACTTC
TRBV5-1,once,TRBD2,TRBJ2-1,CASSLWGREGSSSYNEQFF,TGCGCCAGCAGCTTGTGGGGGCGGGAGGGTAGCAGCTCCTACAATGAGCAGTTCTTC
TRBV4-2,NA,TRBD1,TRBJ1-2,CASSQETGATGYTF,TGTGCCAGCAGCCAAGAGACAGGGGCGACTGGCTACACCTTC
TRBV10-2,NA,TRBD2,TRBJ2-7,CASSTSSGRYEQYF,TGCGCCAGCAGCACCTCTAGCGGGCGGTACGAGCAGTACTTC
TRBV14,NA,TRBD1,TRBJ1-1,CASSGTGGGEAFF,TGTGCCAGCAGCGGGACAGGGGGCGGTGAAGCTTTCTTT
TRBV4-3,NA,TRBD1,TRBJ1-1,CASSQYLARQGMNTEAFF,TGCGCCAGCAGCCAATACCTCGCTAGACAGGGGATGAACACTGAAGCTTTCTTT
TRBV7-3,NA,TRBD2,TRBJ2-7,CASSKTGLAGVSYEQYF,TGTGCCAGCAGCAAGACGGGACTAGCGGGAGTAAGCTACGAGCAGTACTTC
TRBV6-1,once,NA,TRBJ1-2,CASSDTIRVNYGYTF,TGTGCCAGCAGTGATACGATCAGGGTAAACTATGGCTACACCTTC
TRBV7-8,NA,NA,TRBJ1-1,CASSLGYTYPRRAEAFF,TGTGCCAGCAGCTTAGGATACACTTACCCGCGGCGCGCTGAAGCTTTCTTT
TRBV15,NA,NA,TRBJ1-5,CATSRDKGLNQPQHF,TGTGCCACCAGCAGAGATAAGGGACTGAATCAGCCCCAGCATTTT
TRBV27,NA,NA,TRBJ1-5,CASSNIRQKGVSNQPQHF,TGTGCCAGCAGTAATATTCGCCAAAAGGGGGTCTCCAATCAGCCCCAGCATTTT
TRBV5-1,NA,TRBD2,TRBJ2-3,CASSLGTSGRDTQYF,TGCGCCAGCAGCTTGGGGACTAGCGGGAGAGATACGCAGTATTTT
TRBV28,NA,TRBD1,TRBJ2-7,CASSSGQGYEQYF,TGTGCCAGCAGTTCCGGACAGGGCTACGAGCAGTACTTC
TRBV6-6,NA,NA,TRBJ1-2,CASSYSSSVGYTF,TGTGCCAGCAGTTACTCGAGTTCGGTGGGCTACACCTTC